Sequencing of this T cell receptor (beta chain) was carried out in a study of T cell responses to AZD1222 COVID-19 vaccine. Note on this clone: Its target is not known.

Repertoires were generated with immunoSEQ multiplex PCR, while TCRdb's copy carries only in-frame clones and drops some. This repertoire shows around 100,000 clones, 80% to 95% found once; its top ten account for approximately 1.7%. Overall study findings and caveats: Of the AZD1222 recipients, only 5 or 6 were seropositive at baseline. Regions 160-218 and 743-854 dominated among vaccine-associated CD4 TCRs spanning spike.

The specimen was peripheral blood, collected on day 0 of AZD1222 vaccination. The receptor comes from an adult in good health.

Here the CDR3 DNA reads TGTGCCAGCAGTTTCGAGAGCCCAGGAAACACAGATACGCAGTATTTT. Its protein is CASSFESPGNTDTQYF. The chain joins TRBV28 to TRBJ2-3; the D is unclear. Trimming shortened V by 3 bases and J by 2 bases, and 15 bases separated the two germline ends. Germline V gene data show CDR1 as MDHEN and CDR2 as SYDVKM. The CDR3 contains 16 residues.